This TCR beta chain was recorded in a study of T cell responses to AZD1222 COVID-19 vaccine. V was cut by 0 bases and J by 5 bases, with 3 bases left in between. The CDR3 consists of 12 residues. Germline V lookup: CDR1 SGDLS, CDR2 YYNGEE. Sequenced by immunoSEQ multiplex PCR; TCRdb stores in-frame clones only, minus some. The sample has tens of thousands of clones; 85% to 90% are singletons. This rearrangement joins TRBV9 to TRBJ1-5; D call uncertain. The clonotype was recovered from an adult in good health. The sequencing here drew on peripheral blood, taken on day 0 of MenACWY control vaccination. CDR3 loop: CASSVGDQPQHF. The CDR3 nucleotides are TGTGCCAGCAGCGTAGGGGATCAGCCCCAGCATTTT.